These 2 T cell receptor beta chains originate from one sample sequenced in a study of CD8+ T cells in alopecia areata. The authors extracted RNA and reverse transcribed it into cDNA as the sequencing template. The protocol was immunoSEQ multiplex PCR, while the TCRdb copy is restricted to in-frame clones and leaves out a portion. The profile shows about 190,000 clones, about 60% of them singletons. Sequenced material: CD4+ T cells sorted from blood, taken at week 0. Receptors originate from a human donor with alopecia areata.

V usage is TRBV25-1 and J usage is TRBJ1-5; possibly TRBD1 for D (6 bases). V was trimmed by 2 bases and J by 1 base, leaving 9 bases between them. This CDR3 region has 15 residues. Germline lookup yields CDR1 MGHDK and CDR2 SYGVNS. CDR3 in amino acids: CASSEAGGSNQPQHF. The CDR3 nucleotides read TGTGCCAGCAGTGAAGCGGGGGGCAGCAATCAGCCCCAGCATTTT.

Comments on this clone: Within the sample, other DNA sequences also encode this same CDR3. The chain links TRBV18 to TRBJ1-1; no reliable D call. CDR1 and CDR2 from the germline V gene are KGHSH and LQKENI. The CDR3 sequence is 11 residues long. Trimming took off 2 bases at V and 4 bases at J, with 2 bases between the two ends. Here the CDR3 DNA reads TGTGCCAGCTCACCAGGCACTGAAGCTTTCTTT. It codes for CASSPGTEAFF.